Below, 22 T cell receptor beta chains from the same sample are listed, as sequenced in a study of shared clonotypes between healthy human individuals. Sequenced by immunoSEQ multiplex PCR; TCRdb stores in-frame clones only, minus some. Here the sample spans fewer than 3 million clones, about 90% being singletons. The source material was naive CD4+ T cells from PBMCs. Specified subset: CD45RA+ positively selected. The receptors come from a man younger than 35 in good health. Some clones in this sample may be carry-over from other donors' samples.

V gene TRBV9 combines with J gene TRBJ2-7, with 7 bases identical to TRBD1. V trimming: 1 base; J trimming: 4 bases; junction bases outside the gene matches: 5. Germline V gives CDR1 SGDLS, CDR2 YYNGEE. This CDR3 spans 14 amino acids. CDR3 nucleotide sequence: TGTGCCAGCAGCGTAACCGGGACAGCATACGAGCAGTACTTC. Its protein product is CASSVTGTAYEQYF.

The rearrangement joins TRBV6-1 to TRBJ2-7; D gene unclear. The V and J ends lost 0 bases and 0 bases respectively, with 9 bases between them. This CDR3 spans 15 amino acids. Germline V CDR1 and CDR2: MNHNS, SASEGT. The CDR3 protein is CASSEAGFSSYEQYF. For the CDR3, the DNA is TGTGCCAGCAGTGAAGCGGGTTTTAGCTCCTACGAGCAGTACTTC.

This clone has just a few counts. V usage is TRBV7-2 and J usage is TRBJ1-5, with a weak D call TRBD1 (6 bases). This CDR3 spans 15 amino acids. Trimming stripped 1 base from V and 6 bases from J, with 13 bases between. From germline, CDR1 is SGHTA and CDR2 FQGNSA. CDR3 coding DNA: TGTGCCAGCAGCTTAGGTACAGGGCAAGGTCAGCCCCAGCATTTT. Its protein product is CASSLGTGQGQPQHF.

This CDR3 is CASSRRGNTDTQYF. Written as DNA, the CDR3 is TGTGCCAGCAGCCGCAGGGGGAACACAGATACGCAGTATTTT. The chain couples TRBV5-6 to TRBJ2-3; 7 bases agree with TRBD1. The V and J ends lost 4 bases and 2 bases, in that order; junction bases with no gene match: 4. Germline assignment: CDR1 SGHDT and CDR2 YYEEEE. The CDR3 sequence is 14 residues long.

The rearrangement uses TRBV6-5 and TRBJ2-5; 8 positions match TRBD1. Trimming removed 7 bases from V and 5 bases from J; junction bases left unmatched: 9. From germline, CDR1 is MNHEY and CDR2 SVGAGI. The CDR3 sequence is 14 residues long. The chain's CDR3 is CASTEAGGRETQYF. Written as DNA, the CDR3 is TGTGCCAGCACTGAGGCAGGGGGCAGGGAGACCCAGTACTTC.

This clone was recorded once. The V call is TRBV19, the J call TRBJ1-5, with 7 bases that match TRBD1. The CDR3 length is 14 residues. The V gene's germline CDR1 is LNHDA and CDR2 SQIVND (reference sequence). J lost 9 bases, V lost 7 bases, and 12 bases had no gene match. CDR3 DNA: TGTGCCAGTATCCCCCGGGACAGAGACGGGCCCCAGCATTTT. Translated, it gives CASIPRDRDGPQHF.

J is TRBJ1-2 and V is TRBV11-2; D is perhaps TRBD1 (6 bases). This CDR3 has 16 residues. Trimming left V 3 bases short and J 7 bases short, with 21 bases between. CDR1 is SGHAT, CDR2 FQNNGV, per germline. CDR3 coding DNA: TGTGCCAGCAGCTTGGACCGTTTGGGGGGCGCGGCTGGCTACACCTTC. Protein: CASSLDRLGGAAGYTF.

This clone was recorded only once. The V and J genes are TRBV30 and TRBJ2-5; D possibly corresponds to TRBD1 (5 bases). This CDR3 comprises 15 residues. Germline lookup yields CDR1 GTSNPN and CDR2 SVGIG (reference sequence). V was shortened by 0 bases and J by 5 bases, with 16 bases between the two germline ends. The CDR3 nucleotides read TGTGCCTGGAGTGTGTCTCCAGGGCAGAGGGAGACCCAGTACTTC. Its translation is CAWSVSPGQRETQYF. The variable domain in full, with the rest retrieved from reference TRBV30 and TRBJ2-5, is SQTIHQWPATLVQPVGSPLSLECTVEGTSNPNLYWYRQAAGRGLQLLFYSVGIGQISSEVPQNLSASRPQDRQFILSSKKLLLSDSGFYLCAWSVSPGQRETQYFGPGTRLLVL.

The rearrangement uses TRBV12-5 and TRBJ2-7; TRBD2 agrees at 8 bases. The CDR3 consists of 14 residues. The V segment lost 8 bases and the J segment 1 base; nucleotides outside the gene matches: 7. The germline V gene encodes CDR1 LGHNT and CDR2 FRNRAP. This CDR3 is CASSLGLGSYEQYF. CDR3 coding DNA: TGTGCTAGTTCCTTGGGACTAGGTTCCTACGAGCAGTACTTC.

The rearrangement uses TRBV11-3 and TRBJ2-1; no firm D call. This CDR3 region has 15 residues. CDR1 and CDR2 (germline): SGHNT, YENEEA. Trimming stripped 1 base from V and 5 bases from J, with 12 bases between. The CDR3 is CASSLGPSRNNEQFF. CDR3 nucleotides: TGTGCCAGCAGCTTAGGTCCCTCCCGTAACAATGAGCAGTTCTTC.

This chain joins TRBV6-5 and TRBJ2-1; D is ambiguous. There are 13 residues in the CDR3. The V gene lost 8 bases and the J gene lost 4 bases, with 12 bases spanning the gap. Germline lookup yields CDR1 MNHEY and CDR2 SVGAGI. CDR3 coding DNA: TGTGCCAGCGCCGCGGCTAGATACAATGAGCAGTTCTTC. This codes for CASAAARYNEQFF.

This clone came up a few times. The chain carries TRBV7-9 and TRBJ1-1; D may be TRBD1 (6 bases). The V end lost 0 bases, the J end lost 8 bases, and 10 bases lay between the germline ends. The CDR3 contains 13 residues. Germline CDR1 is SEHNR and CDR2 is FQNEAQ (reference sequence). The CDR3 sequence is CASSLAGTREAFF. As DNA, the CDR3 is TGTGCCAGCAGCTTAGCAGGGACAAGGGAAGCTTTCTTT.

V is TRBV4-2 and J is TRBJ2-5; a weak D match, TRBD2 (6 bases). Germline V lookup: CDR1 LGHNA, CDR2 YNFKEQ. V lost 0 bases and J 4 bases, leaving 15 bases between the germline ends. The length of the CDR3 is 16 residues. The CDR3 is CASSQDRAGRRETQYF. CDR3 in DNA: TGTGCCAGCAGCCAAGATCGTGCAGGGAGGCGAGAGACCCAGTACTTC.

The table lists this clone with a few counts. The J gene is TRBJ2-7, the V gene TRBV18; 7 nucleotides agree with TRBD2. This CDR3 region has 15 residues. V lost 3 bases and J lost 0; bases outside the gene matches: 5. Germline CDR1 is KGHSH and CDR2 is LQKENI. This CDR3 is CASSPTRGSSYEQYF. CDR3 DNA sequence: TGTGCCAGCTCACCGACTCGCGGGAGCTCCTACGAGCAGTACTTC.

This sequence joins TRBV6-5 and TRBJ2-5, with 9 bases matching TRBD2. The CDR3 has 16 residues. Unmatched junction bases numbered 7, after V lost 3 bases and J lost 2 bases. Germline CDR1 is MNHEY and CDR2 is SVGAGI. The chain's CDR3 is CASSYRTAGGQETQYF. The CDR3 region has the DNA TGTGCCAGCAGTTATCGGACAGCGGGGGGTCAAGAGACCCAGTACTTC.

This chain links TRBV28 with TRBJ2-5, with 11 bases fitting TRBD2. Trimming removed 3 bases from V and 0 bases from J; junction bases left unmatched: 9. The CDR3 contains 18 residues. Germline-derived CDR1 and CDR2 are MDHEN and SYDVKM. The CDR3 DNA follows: TGTGCCAGCAGTTTCCCCCGAACTAGCGGGAGCTACCAAGAGACCCAGTACTTC. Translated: CASSFPRTSGSYQETQYF.

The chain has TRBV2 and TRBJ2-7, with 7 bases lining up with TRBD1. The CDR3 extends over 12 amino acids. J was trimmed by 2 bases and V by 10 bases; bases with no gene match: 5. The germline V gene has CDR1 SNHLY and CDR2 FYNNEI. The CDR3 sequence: CATRQGPYEQYF. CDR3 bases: TGTGCCACCCGACAGGGCCCCTACGAGCAGTACTTC.

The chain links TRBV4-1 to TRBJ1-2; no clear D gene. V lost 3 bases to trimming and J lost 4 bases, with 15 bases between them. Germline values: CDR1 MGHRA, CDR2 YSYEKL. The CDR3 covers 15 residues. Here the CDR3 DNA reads TGCGCCAGCAGCCAGGCAGAACGGTACCCCTATGGCTACACCTTC. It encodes CASSQAERYPYGYTF.

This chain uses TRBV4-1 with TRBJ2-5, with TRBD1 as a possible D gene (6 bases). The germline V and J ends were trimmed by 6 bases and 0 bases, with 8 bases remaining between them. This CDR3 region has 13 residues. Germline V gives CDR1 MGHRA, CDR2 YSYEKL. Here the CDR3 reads CASRHRDQETQYF. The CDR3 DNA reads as TGCGCCAGCAGACACAGGGACCAAGAGACCCAGTACTTC.

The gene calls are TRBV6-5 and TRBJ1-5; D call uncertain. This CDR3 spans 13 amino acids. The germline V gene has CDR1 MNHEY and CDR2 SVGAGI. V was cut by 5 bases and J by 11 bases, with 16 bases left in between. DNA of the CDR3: TGTGCCAGCAGTCCCGCGGGGTCCTGGGCCCAGCATTTT. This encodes CASSPAGSWAQHF.

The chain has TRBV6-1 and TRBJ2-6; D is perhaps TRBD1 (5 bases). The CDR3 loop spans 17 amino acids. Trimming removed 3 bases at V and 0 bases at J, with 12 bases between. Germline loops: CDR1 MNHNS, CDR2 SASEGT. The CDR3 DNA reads TGTGCCAGCAGTGACAGGGCCCCTTACTCTGGGGCCAACGTCCTGACTTTC. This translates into CASSDRAPYSGANVLTF.

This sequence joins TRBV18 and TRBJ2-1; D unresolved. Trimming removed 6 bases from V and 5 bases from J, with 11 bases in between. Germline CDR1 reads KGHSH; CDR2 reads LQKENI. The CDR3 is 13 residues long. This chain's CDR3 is CASSNNRDNEQFF. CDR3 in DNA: TGTGCCAGCTCCAACAACCGGGACAATGAGCAGTTCTTC. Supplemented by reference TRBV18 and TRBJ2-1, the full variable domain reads NAGVMQNPRHLVRRRGQEARLRCSPMKGHSHVYWYRQLPEEGLKFMVYLQKENIIDESGMPKERFSAEFPKEGPSILRIQQVVRGDSAAYFCASSNNRDNEQFFGPGTRLTVL.